The rows below give T cell receptor beta chains drawn from one sample of a study of OX40 agonist ivuxolimab in advanced cancers. Using immunoSEQ multiplex PCR, the repertoire was profiled, and TCRdb retains in-frame clones only, with some absent. The sample lists roughly 57,000 clones, 60% to 80% occurring once. Source: CD4+ or CD8+ T cells sorted from blood, taken in a trial of the OX40 agonist ivuxolimab. Source of these receptors: an adult with an advanced solid tumor such as melanoma, head and neck, liver or kidney cancer. CDR3s include the opening cysteine and the closing phenylalanine or tryptophan. D genes are given only for firm matches. A clone size is listed for some rows: how often the clone was seen (once, few, many), or a class if it is expanded.

few	TRBJ2-5	TRBV6-5	TRBD2	CASHPGTIGETQYF	TGTGCCAGCCACCCCGGGACTATTGGGGAGACCCAGTACTTC
.	TRBJ2-7	TRBV15	.	CATSRSNYEQYF	TGTGCCACCAGCAGATCCAACTACGAGCAGTACTTC
.	TRBJ1-2	TRBV6-1	.	CASSEPLLENYGYTF	TGTGCCAGCAGTGAACCCCTGCTCGAGAACTATGGCTACACCTTC
.	TRBJ1-4	TRBV11-1	.	CASSLLGGKREKLFF	TGTGCCAGCAGCTTGTTGGGGGGAAAGAGGGAAAAACTGTTTTTT
.	TRBJ2-5	TRBV10-2	TRBD1	CASSKTGVQETQYF	TGCGCCAGCAGCAAGACAGGGGTCCAAGAGACCCAGTACTTC
.	TRBJ2-5	TRBV27	.	CASSPRAPPGAQYF	TGTGCCAGCAGTCCCCGGGCACCCCCTGGGGCCCAGTACTTC
.	TRBJ1-2	TRBV5-1	.	CASSLRTGVRAIYYGYTF	TGCGCCAGCAGCTTACGTACCGGGGTGAGGGCCATTTACTATGGCTACACCTTC
.	TRBJ2-7	TRBV6-5	.	CASRLSSSVTYEQYF	TGTGCCAGCCGGCTCTCCTCTAGCGTTACCTACGAGCAGTACTTC
once	TRBJ1-1	TRBV7-9	TRBD1	CASSTRRDRGQTEAFF	TGTGCCAGCAGCACACGCCGGGACAGGGGGCAGACTGAAGCTTTCTTT
.	TRBJ1-2	TRBV30	.	CAWSSSGYGYTF	TGTGCCTGGAGCTCCTCGGGGTATGGCTACACCTTC
.	TRBJ2-6	TRBV6-1	TRBD1	CASSELGQPYSGANVLTF	TGTGCCAGCAGTGAACTGGGACAGCCCTACTCTGGGGCCAACGTCCTGACTTTC
.	TRBJ1-2	TRBV30	.	CAWSTGNYGYTF	TGTGCCTGGAGTACAGGAAACTATGGCTACACCTTC
.	TRBJ2-3	TRBV6-4	TRBD2	CASSDLGGPSDTQYF	TGTGCCAGCAGTGACTTGGGAGGGCCCTCGGATACGCAGTATTTT
.	TRBJ2-3	TRBV11-3	.	CASSLGGGTDTQYF	TGTGCCAGCAGCTTAGGGGGTGGCACAGATACGCAGTATTTT
.	TRBJ2-7	TRBV9	.	CASSVEAGKNEQYF	TGTGCCAGCAGCGTAGAGGCAGGGAAGAACGAGCAGTACTTC
.	TRBJ2-1	TRBV11-2	.	CASSLLGRRSSYNEQFF	TGTGCCAGCAGCTTATTAGGGCGGCGCAGCTCCTACAATGAGCAGTTCTTC
once	TRBJ2-3	TRBV9	.	CASSVDQGRDTQYF	TGTGCCAGCAGCGTAGATCAGGGGAGGGATACGCAGTATTTT
.	TRBJ2-4	TRBV6-5	.	CASSPGKNIQYF	TGTGCCAGCAGCCCCGGCAAAAACATTCAGTACTTC
.	TRBJ2-3	TRBV5-1	TRBD2	CASSYSLAGSADTQYF	TGCGCCAGCAGCTACTCACTAGCGGGAAGCGCAGATACGCAGTATTTT
.	TRBJ2-3	TRBV5-1	TRBD2	CASSLGVTSGVADTQYF	TGCGCCAGCAGCTTGGGGGTGACTAGCGGGGTGGCAGATACGCAGTATTTT
once	TRBJ1-6	TRBV5-8	.	CASSLGGVLSSPLHF	TGTGCCAGCAGCTTGGGAGGGGTATTGAGTTCACCCCTCCACTTT
.	TRBJ2-1	TRBV5-1	.	CASSLDGVVGFF	TGCGCCAGCAGCTTGGATGGGGTTGTAGGGTTCTTC
.	TRBJ2-7	TRBV11-2	.	CASSLRTFSYEQYF	TGTGCCAGCAGCTTAAGGACCTTCTCCTACGAGCAGTACTTC
once	TRBJ1-1	TRBV20-1	.	CSAKRDPEAFF	TGCAGTGCGAAGAGGGACCCTGAAGCTTTCTTT
.	TRBJ2-2	TRBV7-3	.	CASSQNRNTGELFF	TGTGCCAGCAGCCAAAACAGGAACACCGGGGAGCTGTTTTTT
.	TRBJ1-3	TRBV10-3	.	CAIRATGSGNTIYF	TGTGCCATCAGAGCAACAGGGTCTGGAAACACCATATATTTT
.	TRBJ2-2	TRBV11-2	.	CASSLWGKTGELFF	TGTGCCAGCAGCTTATGGGGGAAAACCGGGGAGCTGTTTTTT
.	TRBJ2-1	TRBV6-5	.	CASTGWGRDNEQFF	TGTGCCAGCACCGGTTGGGGACGCGACAATGAGCAGTTCTTC
.	TRBJ1-2	TRBV5-4	.	CASKLDMLNYGYTF	TGTGCCAGCAAACTCGACATGCTAAACTATGGCTACACCTTC
once	TRBJ2-7	TRBV7-2	.	CASSLRSYEQYF	TGTGCCAGCAGCCTCCGGAGCTACGAGCAGTACTTC
.	TRBJ1-2	TRBV10-1	TRBD1	CASPAWDRGSGYTF	TGCGCCAGCCCAGCGTGGGACAGGGGATCTGGCTACACCTTC
.	TRBJ2-1	TRBV28	.	CASTGTGRNYNEQFF	TGTGCCAGCACTGGGACGGGAAGGAACTACAATGAGCAGTTCTTC
.	TRBJ2-2	TRBV5-6	TRBD1	CASSPFVGQGSPGELFF	TGTGCCAGCAGCCCCTTTGTGGGACAGGGCTCGCCCGGGGAGCTGTTTTTT
.	TRBJ1-5	TRBV2	.	CASSRGMLTSNQPQHF	TGTGCCAGCAGTAGAGGAATGCTTACTAGCAATCAGCCCCAGCATTTT
few	TRBJ1-6	TRBV7-9	TRBD1	CASSSTGLNNSPLHF	TGTGCCAGCAGCTCGACAGGGCTCAATAATTCACCCCTCCACTTT
few	TRBJ2-1	TRBV30	.	CAWRPYNEQFF	TGTGCCTGGAGACCCTACAATGAGCAGTTCTTC
.	TRBJ2-1	TRBV6-1	.	CASSALRGGNNEQFF	TGTGCCAGCAGTGCACTGAGGGGGGGAAACAATGAGCAGTTCTTC